The 22 T cell receptor beta chains given below trace back to one sample, sequenced in a study of cytomegalovirus exposure and HLA in healthy donors. Primers included in the PCR were 60 Vbeta and 13 Jbeta primers. The repertoire was sequenced with immunoSEQ multiplex PCR; TCRdb's copy has only in-frame clones and lacks some. The repertoire holds about 120,000 clones, with around three quarters as singletons. The sample taken for sequencing was PBMCs. These receptors were taken from a woman aged 35 to 49 in good health and CMV-seropositive.

CDR3 sequence reads: CAWSDSLNEKLFF. CDR3 nucleotides: TGTGCCTGGAGCGACAGCCTTAATGAAAAACTGTTTTTT. The chain couples TRBV30 to TRBJ1-4; possibly TRBD1 for D (5 bases). The CDR3 is 13 amino acids. Germline assignment: CDR1 GTSNPN and CDR2 SVGIG (reference sequence). Trimming pared 3 bases from V and 4 bases from J, leaving 9 bases between. Full variable domain (missing parts from reference TRBV30 and TRBJ1-4): SQTIHQWPATLVQPVGSPLSLECTVEGTSNPNLYWYRQAAGRGLQLLFYSVGIGQISSEVPQNLSASRPQDRQFILSSKKLLLSDSGFYLCAWSDSLNEKLFFGSGTQLSVL.

This clone showed up just once. The CDR3 bases are TGTGCCAGCAGCCCCGGGGGGTCCAGGGATGGCTACACCTTC. It yields the protein CASSPGGSRDGYTF. The chain combines TRBV6-1 with TRBJ1-2, with TRBD1 as a possible D gene (5 bases). This CDR3 region has 14 residues. The V gene lost 6 bases and the J gene lost 6 bases, with 17 bases spanning the gap. Germline CDR1 is MNHNS and CDR2 is SASEGT.

The chain joins TRBV5-4 to TRBJ1-2; 9 nucleotides align to TRBD1. CDR1 is SGHNT and CDR2 is YYREEE in the germline V gene (reference sequence). The CDR3 consists of 17 residues. V shed 6 bases, J shed 0 bases, and the junction held 12 bases outside the gene matches. The CDR3 DNA sequence: TGTGCCAGCAAGAAAACAGGGGGCCCTGCCTCTAACTATGGCTACACCTTC. Translating it yields CASKKTGGPASNYGYTF.

This chain joins TRBV19 and TRBJ1-1, with 8 bases matching TRBD1. Germline trimming cut 3 bases from V and 10 bases from J; bases unmatched to any gene: 7. The germline V gene has CDR1 LNHDA and CDR2 SQIVND (reference sequence). The CDR3 covers 13 residues. CDR3 DNA: TGTGCCAGTAGTATCGGCATAGACAGGGGAGCTTTCTTT. It translates to CASSIGIDRGAFF. The full variable domain, completed using reference TRBV19 and TRBJ1-1, is DGGITQSPKYLFRKEGQNVTLSCEQNLNHDAMYWYRQDPGQGLRLIYYSQIVNDFQKGDIAEGYSVSREKKESFPLTVTSAQKNPTAFYLCASSIGIDRGAFFGQGTRLTVV.

This chain joins TRBV7-6 and TRBJ1-2; D remains ambiguous. Looked up from germline, CDR1 is SGHVS and CDR2 is FNYEAQ. The CDR3 loop spans 16 amino acids. Trimming removed 5 bases from V and 8 bases from J, with 24 bases in between. The CDR3 reads CASSAAGIGRKEGYTF. CDR3 sequence (DNA): TGTGCCAGCAGCGCCGCGGGTATAGGGAGGAAGGAGGGCTACACCTTC.

J is TRBJ1-2 and V is TRBV5-5, with D perhaps TRBD1 (6 bases). CDR1 is SGHKS, CDR2 YYEKEE, per germline (reference sequence). V lost 4 bases to trimming and J lost 4 bases, with 14 bases between them. The CDR3 extends over 14 amino acids. The CDR3 DNA reads TGTGCCAGCAGCCCCGACGACAGGTTCTATGGCTACACCTTC. This gives the protein CASSPDDRFYGYTF.

This rearrangement joins TRBV5-1 to TRBJ2-3; 13 bases align to TRBD2. Germline V lookup: CDR1 SGHRS, CDR2 YFSETQ. The CDR3 consists of 17 residues. Trimming cost V 2 bases and J 4 bases; bases outside gene matches: 7. The CDR3 nucleotides read TGCGCCAGCAGCTTTGGACTAGCGGGAGTGGAGGCAGATACGCAGTATTTT. This translates into CASSFGLAGVEADTQYF.

The chain has TRBV9 and TRBJ2-5, with 7 bases fitting TRBD2. CDR3 length: 16 residues. Germline V gene data show CDR1 as SGDLS and CDR2 as YYNGEE. V shed 3 bases, J shed 4 bases, and the junction held 12 bases outside the gene matches. The CDR3 loop is CASSAATRGGGETQYF. In DNA, the CDR3 is TGTGCCAGCAGCGCAGCTACGCGGGGCGGGGGAGAGACCCAGTACTTC.

This sequence joins TRBV7-9 and TRBJ1-5; unclear D gene. The CDR3 consists of 12 residues. V was clipped by 4 bases and J by 3 bases, with 4 bases between them. Germline CDR1 reads SEHNR; CDR2 reads FQNEAQ (reference sequence). The chain's CDR3 is CASSSINQPQHF. In DNA, the CDR3 is TGTGCCAGCAGCTCCATCAATCAGCCCCAGCATTTT.

The chain is built from TRBV5-1 and TRBJ2-5, with D possibly TRBD1 on 6 matching bases. The last part of the DNA fits TRBJ2-7 better; the J call may be wrong. The CDR3 contains 14 residues. CDR1 and CDR2 from the germline V gene are SGHRS and YFSETQ. This CDR3 is CASRLRDTSYEQYF. In DNA form, the CDR3 reads TGCGCCAGCAGGTTACGGGACACTTCCTACGAGCAGTACTTC.

This chain's CDR3 is CASSTGQRYNEQFF. The CDR3 coding sequence is TGTGCCAGCAGCACCGGACAGCGCTACAATGAGCAGTTCTTC. The V gene is TRBV5-4, the J gene TRBJ2-1, with D perhaps TRBD1 (6 bases). CDR1 SGHNT and CDR2 YYREEE come from the germline V gene (reference sequence). V shed 4 bases and J shed 3 bases, with 11 bases lying between them. The CDR3 extends over 14 amino acids.

The chain is built from TRBV18 and TRBJ1-2; 11 bases line up with TRBD1. The CDR3 runs 20 residues. Germline V gene lookup returns CDR1 KGHSH and CDR2 LQKENI. V trimming: 4 bases; J trimming: 2 bases; junction bases outside the gene matches: 18. CDR3 sequence reads: CASSLRTGGDGGKLNYGYTF. CDR3 coding DNA: TGTGCCAGCTCACTTCGGACAGGGGGCGATGGAGGCAAATTGAACTATGGCTACACCTTC.

The chain recombines TRBV5-4 with TRBJ2-7; TRBD2 matches at 13 bases. CDR1 and CDR2 from the germline V gene are SGHNT and YYREEE (reference sequence). The CDR3 runs to 16 residues. J gave up 4 bases and V 3 bases, and 7 bases lay outside the gene matches. CDR3 in amino acids: CASSSSTSGGAYEQYF. For the CDR3, the DNA is TGTGCCAGCAGCTCTTCTACTAGCGGGGGGGCATACGAGCAGTACTTC.

The V gene is TRBV7-3, the J gene TRBJ2-1, with D possibly being TRBD1 (5 bases). CDR1 and CDR2 from the germline V gene are SGHTA and FQGTGA. The CDR3 is made up of 15 amino acids. Trimming removed 2 bases from V and 6 bases from J, with 14 bases in between. DNA of the CDR3: TGTGCCAGCAGCTTAGGGGCTGGGGCCCCCAATGAGCAGTTCTTC. Translation: CASSLGAGAPNEQFF.

The V call is TRBV6-1, the J call TRBJ1-1; TRBD1 matches 11 bases. This CDR3 spans 14 amino acids. Germline V gives CDR1 MNHNS, CDR2 SASEGT. Trimming cost V 6 bases and J 3 bases; bases outside gene matches: 3. Written as DNA, the CDR3 is TGTGCCAGCAGAAGGGACAGGGGGGACACTGAAGCTTTCTTT. It yields the protein CASRRDRGDTEAFF.

This chain connects TRBV5-4 to TRBJ2-3; the D gene is possibly TRBD2 (6 bases). The CDR3 has 15 amino acids. Per germline, CDR1 SGHNT and CDR2 YYREEE (reference sequence). The germline V and J ends were trimmed by 4 bases and 0 bases, with 12 bases remaining between them. DNA of the CDR3: TGTGCCAGCAGCCGGGACTCCCAAAGCACAGATACGCAGTATTTT. Translation gives CASSRDSQSTDTQYF.

The J gene is TRBJ1-2, the V gene TRBV2; 10 bases map to TRBD1. There are 14 residues in the CDR3. V lost 7 bases, J lost 3 bases, and 5 bases stayed unmatched. The germline CDR1 and CDR2 sequences are SNHLY and FYNNEI. Written as DNA, the CDR3 is TGTGCCAGCACACGGGACAGGGGAGACTATGGCTACACCTTC. As protein: CASTRDRGDYGYTF.

The chain links TRBV30 to TRBJ2-2, with 10 bases that match TRBD2. The J segment lost 5 bases and the V segment lost 0 bases, leaving 3 bases of the junction unmatched. The CDR3 has 15 amino acids. Per germline, CDR1 GTSNPN and CDR2 SVGIG (reference sequence). CDR3 DNA: TGTGCCTGGAGTGTACTACTAGCGGGGACCGGGGAGCTGTTTTTT. It translates to CAWSVLLAGTGELFF.

This chain links TRBV4-2 with TRBJ1-6; 7 bases fit TRBD1. Germline CDR1 LGHNA, CDR2 YNFKEQ. The CDR3 has 15 residues. Losses at the gene ends were 1 base for V and 9 bases for J; bases not matched to a gene: 6. The CDR3 coding sequence is TGTGCCAGCAGCCAAGGCGACAGGGATCTTTCACCCCTCCACTTT. Its translation is CASSQGDRDLSPLHF.

This rearrangement joins TRBV19 to TRBJ2-4; TRBD2 agrees at 9 bases. Trimming at V came to 6 bases and at J to 6 bases, leaving 9 bases not matched to a gene. Germline V gene sequence: CDR1 LNHDA, CDR2 SQIVND (reference sequence). This CDR3 spans 15 amino acids. The CDR3 is CASSSLAGRANIQYF. CDR3 nucleotides: TGTGCCAGTAGCTCCCTAGCGGGGAGGGCAAACATTCAGTACTTC. Using reference TRBV19 and TRBJ2-4 for the parts outside the CDR3, the full variable domain is DGGITQSPKYLFRKEGQNVTLSCEQNLNHDAMYWYRQDPGQGLRLIYYSQIVNDFQKGDIAEGYSVSREKKESFPLTVTSAQKNPTAFYLCASSSLAGRANIQYFGAGTRLSVL.

Note on this clone: Other DNA sequences from this sample encode an identical CDR3 as well. This chain joins TRBV2 and TRBJ2-3; D is unclear. The V gene lost 9 bases and the J gene lost 4 bases, with 8 bases spanning the gap. The germline V gene has CDR1 SNHLY and CDR2 FYNNEI. The CDR3 runs 11 residues. The CDR3, as DNA: TGTGCCAGTCGAAACTCAGATACGCAGTATTTT. It is translated as CASRNSDTQYF.

This clone was seen a single time. The V gene is TRBV12-5, the J gene TRBJ2-5; D is uncertain. The ends were cut back, 5 bases at V and 4 bases at J, with 8 bases in the middle. Germline CDR1 reads LGHNT; CDR2 reads FRNRAP. The CDR3 runs to 12 residues. DNA of the CDR3: TGTGCTAGTGGTCCCCGGGTAGAGACCCAGTACTTC. It yields the protein CASGPRVETQYF.